The 15 T cell receptor beta chains below come from one sample, sequenced in a study of immune cell composition in non-small cell lung cancer. Only in-frame clones appear in the TCRdb table, and some are missing; sequencing was by immunoSEQ multiplex PCR. Of about 1,200 clones in the sample, roughly 70% are singletons; the top ten hold approximately 19%. Sequencing used lung tumor tissue. These TCRs come from a human donor with non-small cell lung cancer.

The chain carries TRBV2 and TRBJ1-2; a weak D match, TRBD1 (5 bases). The V end was cut by 5 bases, the J end by 2 bases, with 12 bases between. This CDR3 region has 14 residues. Germline V gene lookup returns CDR1 SNHLY and CDR2 FYNNEI. CDR3 region: CASSWEGKNYGYTF. CDR3 sequence (DNA): TGTGCCAGCAGTTGGGAGGGGAAGAACTATGGCTACACCTTC.

The chain is built from TRBV2 and TRBJ1-4; the match to TRBD1 covers 9 bases. The germline CDR1 and CDR2 sequences are SNHLY and FYNNEI. The CDR3 length is 11 residues. The CDR3 DNA reads as TGTGTCACAGGGGGCAACGAAAAACTGTTTTTT. Residues: CVTGGNEKLFF.

The chain uses TRBV19 and TRBJ1-2; tentative D call: TRBD1 (6 bases). This CDR3 is built from 16 residues. Germline assignment: CDR1 LNHDA and CDR2 SQIVND (reference sequence). Trimming left V 5 bases short and J 6 bases short, with 22 bases between. In DNA form, the CDR3 reads TGTGCCAGTAGTCCACAAAAGGACAGCCTAGGGGATGGCTACACCTTC. It codes for CASSPQKDSLGDGYTF.

V is TRBV11-3 and J is TRBJ2-2, with TRBD1 as a possible D gene (5 bases). CDR3 length: 14 amino acids. Deletions cut 5 bases from V and 4 bases from J, with 11 bases between. Germline V lookup: CDR1 SGHNT, CDR2 YENEEA. CDR3 DNA sequence: TGTGCCAGCAGCCAGAGACAGAGCACCGGGGAGCTGTTTTTT. It encodes CASSQRQSTGELFF.

The chain has TRBV30 and TRBJ2-7, with 7 positions matching TRBD1. CDR1 is GTSNPN and CDR2 is SVGIG in the germline V gene (reference sequence). J lost 3 bases, V lost 3 bases, and 11 bases had no gene match. CDR3 length: 15 residues. The CDR3 spells CAWSRGQEFLYEQYF. The CDR3 DNA follows: TGTGCCTGGAGCAGAGGACAGGAATTTCTCTACGAGCAGTACTTC.

The count of this clone is one. This chain links TRBV7-9 with TRBJ1-1; weak D call: TRBD1 (5 bases). CDR3 length equals 17 residues. Germline-derived CDR1 and CDR2 are SEHNR and FQNEAQ (reference sequence). Trimming removed 5 bases at V and 0 bases at J, with 19 bases between. This chain's CDR3 is CASSRGASPGMNTEAFF. The CDR3 DNA sequence: TGTGCCAGCAGCCGTGGGGCCAGTCCGGGTATGAACACTGAAGCTTTCTTT.

The rearrangement links TRBV27 to TRBJ2-5, with a weak D call TRBD1 (5 bases). The CDR3 loop spans 15 amino acids. Trimming left V 4 bases short and J 0 bases short, with 12 bases between. Germline V gives CDR1 MNHEY, CDR2 SMNVEV (reference sequence). CDR3 loop: CASSYLGHNQETQYF. The CDR3 DNA follows: TGTGCCAGCAGTTACCTAGGACACAACCAAGAGACCCAGTACTTC.

V gene TRBV18 combines with J gene TRBJ2-3; 10 positions agree with TRBD1. The CDR3 length is 15 residues. Trimming at V came to 0 bases and at J to 7 bases, leaving 4 bases not matched to a gene. From germline, CDR1 is KGHSH and CDR2 LQKENI. The CDR3 sequence: CASSPPTGGLNTQYF. The CDR3 DNA reads TGTGCCAGCTCACCACCGACAGGGGGCTTAAATACGCAGTATTTT. The variable domain in full, completed from reference TRBV18 and TRBJ2-3, reads NAGVMQNPRHLVRRRGQEARLRCSPMKGHSHVYWYRQLPEEGLKFMVYLQKENIIDESGMPKERFSAEFPKEGPSILRIQQVVRGDSAAYFCASSPPTGGLNTQYFGPGTRLTVL.

The chain couples TRBV11-3 to TRBJ1-5; 7 bases line up with TRBD1. The CDR3 is 14 residues long. Germline loops: CDR1 SGHNT, CDR2 YENEEA. The trim removed 5 bases at V and 3 bases at J, leaving 4 bases unmatched. CDR3 in DNA: TGTGCCAGCAGCCGACAGGGCAACAATCAGCCCCAGCATTTT. This translates into CASSRQGNNQPQHF.

The J gene is TRBJ2-5, the V gene TRBV30; a possible D gene is TRBD2 (6 bases). Germline-derived CDR1 and CDR2 are GTSNPN and SVGIG (reference sequence). V dropped 5 bases and J dropped 1 base, with 23 bases sitting between them. This CDR3 spans 17 amino acids. CDR3 region: CAWDSGRIARLQETQYF. CDR3 nucleotide sequence: TGTGCCTGGGATAGCGGTAGGATAGCGAGACTCCAAGAGACCCAGTACTTC.

The V call is TRBV5-1, the J call TRBJ2-7; a weak D match, TRBD2 (6 bases). Trimming removed 5 bases from V and 2 bases from J, with 8 bases in between. CDR1 and CDR2 (germline): SGHRS, YFSETQ. The CDR3 is made up of 12 amino acids. For the CDR3, the DNA is TGCGCCAGCAGGGCGGGGCCCTACGAGCAGTACTTC. Translation gives CASRAGPYEQYF.

This clone was found a few times. The chain joins TRBV6-1 to TRBJ2-5, with 8 bases matching TRBD1. CDR3 length: 14 residues. V gave up 6 bases and J gave up 1 base; unmatched junction bases: 4. CDR1 and CDR2 (germline): MNHNS, SASEGT. The CDR3 sequence is CASRLGQAQETQYF. The CDR3 DNA reads as TGTGCCAGCAGGTTGGGACAGGCCCAAGAGACCCAGTACTTC.

This clone was detected only a few times. The V call is TRBV5-6, the J call TRBJ1-5, with TRBD1 matching 8 bases. The trim removed 1 base at V and 7 bases at J, leaving 7 bases unmatched. Looked up from germline, CDR1 is SGHDT and CDR2 is YYEEEE. There are 15 residues in the CDR3. CDR3 DNA: TGTGCCAGCAGCTTGCTCGGACAGGGTTTACAGCCCCAGCATTTT. It specifies CASSLLGQGLQPQHF.

This chain joins TRBV6-5 and TRBJ1-4; maybe TRBD1 (5 bases). There are 15 residues in the CDR3. V was trimmed by 6 bases and J by 8 bases, leaving 19 bases between them. Per the germline V gene, CDR1 is MNHEY and CDR2 is SVGAGI. DNA of the CDR3: TGTGCCAGCAGCCCCCGGGGGAGGCCTGGGGAAAAACTGTTTTTT. Translated, it gives CASSPRGRPGEKLFF.

The CDR3 bases are TGTGCCAGCAGCTTAGCGCAGAGGGGTAGCGGGAGGGAACAGGAGCAGTTCTTC. Protein product: CASSLAQRGSGREQEQFF. The V gene is TRBV7-2, the J gene TRBJ2-1; TRBD2 aligns across 11 bases. The CDR3 covers 18 residues. V shed 0 bases, J shed 10 bases, and the junction held 14 bases outside the gene matches. CDR1 SGHTA and CDR2 FQGNSA come from the germline V gene.